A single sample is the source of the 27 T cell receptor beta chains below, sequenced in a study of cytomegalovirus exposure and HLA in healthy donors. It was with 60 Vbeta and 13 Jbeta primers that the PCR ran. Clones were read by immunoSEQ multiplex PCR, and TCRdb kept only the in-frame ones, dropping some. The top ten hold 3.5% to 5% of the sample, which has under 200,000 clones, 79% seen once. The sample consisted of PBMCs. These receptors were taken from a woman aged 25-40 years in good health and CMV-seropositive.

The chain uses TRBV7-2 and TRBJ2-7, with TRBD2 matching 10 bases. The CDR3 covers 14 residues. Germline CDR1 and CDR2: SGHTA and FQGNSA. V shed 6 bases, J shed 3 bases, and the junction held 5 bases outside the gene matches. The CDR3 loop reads CASRSTSGDYEQYF. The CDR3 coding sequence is TGTGCCAGCAGGTCCACTAGCGGGGACTACGAGCAGTACTTC.

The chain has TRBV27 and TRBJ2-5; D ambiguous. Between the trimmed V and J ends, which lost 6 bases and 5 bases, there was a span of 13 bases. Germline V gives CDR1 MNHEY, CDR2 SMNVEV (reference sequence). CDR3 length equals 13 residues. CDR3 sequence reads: CASRQTRWETQYF. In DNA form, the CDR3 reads TGTGCCAGCAGACAAACCCGATGGGAGACCCAGTACTTC.

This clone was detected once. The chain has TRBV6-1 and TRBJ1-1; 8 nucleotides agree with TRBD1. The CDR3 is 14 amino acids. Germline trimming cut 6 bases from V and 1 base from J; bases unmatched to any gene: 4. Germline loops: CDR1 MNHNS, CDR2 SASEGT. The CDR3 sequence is CASRDRGPNTEAFF. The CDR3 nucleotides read TGTGCCAGCAGAGACAGGGGCCCGAACACTGAAGCTTTCTTT.

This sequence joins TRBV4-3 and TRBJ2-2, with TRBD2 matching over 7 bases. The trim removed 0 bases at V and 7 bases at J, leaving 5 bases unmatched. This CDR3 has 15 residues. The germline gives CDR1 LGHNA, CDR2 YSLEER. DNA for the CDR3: TGCGCCAGCAGCCAAGATATCGGGGGGATCGGGGAGCTGTTTTTT. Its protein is CASSQDIGGIGELFF.

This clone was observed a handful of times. CDR3 nucleotides: TGTGCCAGCAGCTTAGGCGGGAGCCGCTACGAGCAGTACTTC. This translates into CASSLGGSRYEQYF. The chain has TRBV5-4 and TRBJ2-7, with 7 nucleotides matching TRBD2. J lost 3 bases, V lost 2 bases, and 5 bases had no gene match. The CDR3 loop spans 14 amino acids. CDR1 SGHNT and CDR2 YYREEE come from the germline V gene (reference sequence).

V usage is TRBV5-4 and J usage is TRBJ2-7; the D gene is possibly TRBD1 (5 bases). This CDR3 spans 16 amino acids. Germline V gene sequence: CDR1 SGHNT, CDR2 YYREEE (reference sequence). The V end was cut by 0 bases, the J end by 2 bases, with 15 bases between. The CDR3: CASSLGGHSPTYEQYF. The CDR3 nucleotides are TGTGCCAGCAGCTTGGGAGGACATTCGCCTACCTACGAGCAGTACTTC.

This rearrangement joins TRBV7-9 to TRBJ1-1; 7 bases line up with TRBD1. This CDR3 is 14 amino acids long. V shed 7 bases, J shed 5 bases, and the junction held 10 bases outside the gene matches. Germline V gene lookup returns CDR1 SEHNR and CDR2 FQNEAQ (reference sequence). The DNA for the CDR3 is TGTGCCAGCAAAGGGGGCAGTTTGGGAACTGAAGCTTTCTTT. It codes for CASKGGSLGTEAFF.

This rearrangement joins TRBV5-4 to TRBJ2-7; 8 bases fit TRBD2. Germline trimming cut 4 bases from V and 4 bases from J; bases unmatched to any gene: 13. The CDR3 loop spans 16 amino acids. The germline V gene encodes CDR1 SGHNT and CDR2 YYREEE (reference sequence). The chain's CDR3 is CASSRTGLVAGYEQYF. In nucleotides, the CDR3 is TGTGCCAGCAGCCGTACGGGACTAGTTGCGGGGTACGAGCAGTACTTC. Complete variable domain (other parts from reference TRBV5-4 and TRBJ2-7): ETGVTQSPTHLIKTRGQQVTLRCSSQSGHNTVSWYQQALGQGPQFIFQYYREEENGRGNFPPRFSGLQFPNYSSELNVNALELDDSALYLCASSRTGLVAGYEQYFGPGTRLTVT.

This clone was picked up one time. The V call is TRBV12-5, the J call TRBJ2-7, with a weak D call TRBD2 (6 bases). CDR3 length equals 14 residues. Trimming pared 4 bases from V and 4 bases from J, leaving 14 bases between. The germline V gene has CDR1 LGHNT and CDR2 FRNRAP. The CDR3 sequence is CASGYTGLLYEQYF. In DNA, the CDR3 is TGTGCTAGTGGTTACACGGGACTCCTGTACGAGCAGTACTTC.

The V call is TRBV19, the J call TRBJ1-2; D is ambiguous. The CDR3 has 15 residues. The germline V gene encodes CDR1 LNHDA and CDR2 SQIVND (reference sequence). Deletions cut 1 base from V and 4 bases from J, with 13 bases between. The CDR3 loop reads CASSIAAGSGYGYTF. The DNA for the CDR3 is TGTGCCAGTAGTATAGCGGCGGGAAGCGGCTATGGCTACACCTTC. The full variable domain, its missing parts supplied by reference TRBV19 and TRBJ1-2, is DGGITQSPKYLFRKEGQNVTLSCEQNLNHDAMYWYRQDPGQGLRLIYYSQIVNDFQKGDIAEGYSVSREKKESFPLTVTSAQKNPTAFYLCASSIAAGSGYGYTFGSGTRLTVV.

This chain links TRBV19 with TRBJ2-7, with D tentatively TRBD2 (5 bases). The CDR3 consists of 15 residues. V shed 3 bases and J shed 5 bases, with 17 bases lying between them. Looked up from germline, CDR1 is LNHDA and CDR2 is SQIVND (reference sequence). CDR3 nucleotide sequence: TGTGCCAGTAGTATTGTCGTTAGCGCCTTCAACGAGCAGTACTTC. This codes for CASSIVVSAFNEQYF.

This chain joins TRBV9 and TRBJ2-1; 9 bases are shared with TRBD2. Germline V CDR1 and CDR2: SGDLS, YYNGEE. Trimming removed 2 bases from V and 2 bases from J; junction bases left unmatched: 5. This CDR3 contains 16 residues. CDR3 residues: CASSVGLASTYNEQFF. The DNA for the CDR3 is TGTGCCAGCAGCGTCGGACTAGCGAGTACCTACAATGAGCAGTTCTTC. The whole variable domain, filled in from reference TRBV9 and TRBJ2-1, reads DSGVTQTPKHLITATGQRVTLRCSPRSGDLSVYWYQQSLDQGLQFLIQYYNGEERAKGNILERFSAQQFPDLHSELNLSSLELGDSALYFCASSVGLASTYNEQFFGPGTRLTVL.

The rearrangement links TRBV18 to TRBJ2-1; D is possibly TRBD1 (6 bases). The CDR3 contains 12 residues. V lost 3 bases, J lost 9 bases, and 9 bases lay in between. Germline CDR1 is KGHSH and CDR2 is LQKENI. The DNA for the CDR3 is TGTGCCAGCTCACCGACAGGATCTGAGCAGTTCTTC. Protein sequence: CASSPTGSEQFF.

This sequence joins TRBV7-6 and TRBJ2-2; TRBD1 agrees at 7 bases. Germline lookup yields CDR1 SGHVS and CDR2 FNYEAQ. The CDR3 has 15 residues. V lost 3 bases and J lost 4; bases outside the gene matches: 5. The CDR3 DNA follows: TGTGCCAGCAGCTTGAGAGGGGGCACCACCGGGGAGCTGTTTTTT. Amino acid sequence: CASSLRGGTTGELFF.

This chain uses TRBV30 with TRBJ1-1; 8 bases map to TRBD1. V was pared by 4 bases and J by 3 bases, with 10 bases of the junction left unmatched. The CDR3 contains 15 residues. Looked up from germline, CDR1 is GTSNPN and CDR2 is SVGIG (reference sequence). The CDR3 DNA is TGTGCCTGGAATTCCCCGGACAGGGCGGACACTGAAGCTTTCTTT. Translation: CAWNSPDRADTEAFF.

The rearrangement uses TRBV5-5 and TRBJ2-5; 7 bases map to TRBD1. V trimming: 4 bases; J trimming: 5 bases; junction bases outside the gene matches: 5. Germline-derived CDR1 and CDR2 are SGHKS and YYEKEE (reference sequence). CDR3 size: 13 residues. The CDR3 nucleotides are TGTGCCAGCAGCGCCGACAGGGTCGAGACCCAGTACTTC. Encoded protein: CASSADRVETQYF.

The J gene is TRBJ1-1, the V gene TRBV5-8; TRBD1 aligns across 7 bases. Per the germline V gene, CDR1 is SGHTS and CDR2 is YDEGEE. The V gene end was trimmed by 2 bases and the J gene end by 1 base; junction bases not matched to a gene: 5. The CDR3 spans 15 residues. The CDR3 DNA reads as TGTGCCAGCAGCTTAGACAGGGTAAAGAACACTGAAGCTTTCTTT. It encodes CASSLDRVKNTEAFF.

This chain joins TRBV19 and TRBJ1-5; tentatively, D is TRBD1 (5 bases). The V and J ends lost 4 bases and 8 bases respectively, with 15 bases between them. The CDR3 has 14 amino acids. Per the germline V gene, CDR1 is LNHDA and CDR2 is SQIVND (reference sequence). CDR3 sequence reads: CASSTYSRVKPQHF. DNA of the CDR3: TGTGCCAGTAGTACCTACTCCAGGGTAAAGCCCCAGCATTTT.

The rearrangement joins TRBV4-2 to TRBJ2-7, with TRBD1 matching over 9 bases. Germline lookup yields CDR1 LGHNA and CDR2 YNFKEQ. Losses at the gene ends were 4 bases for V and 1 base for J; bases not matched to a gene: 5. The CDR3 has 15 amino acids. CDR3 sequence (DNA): TGTGCCAGCAGCCTAGGGACAGGGAGATCCTACGAGCAGTACTTC. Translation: CASSLGTGRSYEQYF.

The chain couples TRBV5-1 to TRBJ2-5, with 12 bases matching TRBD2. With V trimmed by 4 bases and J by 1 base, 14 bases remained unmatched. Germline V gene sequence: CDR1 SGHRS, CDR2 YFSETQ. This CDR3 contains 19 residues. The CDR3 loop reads CASSPGQGLAGGPQETQYF. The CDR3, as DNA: TGCGCCAGCAGCCCGGGACAGGGGCTAGCGGGAGGGCCCCAAGAGACCCAGTACTTC.

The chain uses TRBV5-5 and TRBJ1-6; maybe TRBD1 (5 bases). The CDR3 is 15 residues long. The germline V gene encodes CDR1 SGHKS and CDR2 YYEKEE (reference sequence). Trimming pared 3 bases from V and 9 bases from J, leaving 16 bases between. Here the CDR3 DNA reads TGTGCCAGCAGCTCGGTGGTGGGGCGCGGTTCACCCCTCCACTTT. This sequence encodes CASSSVVGRGSPLHF.

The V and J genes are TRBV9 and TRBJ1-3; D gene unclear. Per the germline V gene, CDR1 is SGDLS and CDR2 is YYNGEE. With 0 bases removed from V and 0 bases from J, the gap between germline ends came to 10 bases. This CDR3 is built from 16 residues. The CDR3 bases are TGTGCCAGCAGCGTAGAGGCCGCGGGCTCTGGAAACACCATATATTTT. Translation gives CASSVEAAGSGNTIYF.

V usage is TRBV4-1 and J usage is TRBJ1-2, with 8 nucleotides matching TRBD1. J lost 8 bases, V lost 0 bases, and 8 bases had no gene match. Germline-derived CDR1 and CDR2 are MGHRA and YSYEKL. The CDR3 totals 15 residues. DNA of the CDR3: TGCGCCAGCAGCCAAGAGGCAGGGGGCCCCTTAGGCTACACCTTC. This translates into CASSQEAGGPLGYTF.

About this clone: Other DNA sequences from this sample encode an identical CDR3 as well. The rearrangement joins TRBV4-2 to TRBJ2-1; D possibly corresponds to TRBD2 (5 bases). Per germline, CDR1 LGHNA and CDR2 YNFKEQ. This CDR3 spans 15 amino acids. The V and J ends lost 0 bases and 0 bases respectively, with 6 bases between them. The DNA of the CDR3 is TGTGCCAGCAGCCAAGAGAGCGGCTCCTACAATGAGCAGTTCTTC. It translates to CASSQESGSYNEQFF.

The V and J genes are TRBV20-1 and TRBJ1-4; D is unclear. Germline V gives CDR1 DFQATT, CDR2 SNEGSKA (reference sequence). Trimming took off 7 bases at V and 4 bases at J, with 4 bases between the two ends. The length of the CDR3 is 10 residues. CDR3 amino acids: CSVYNEKLFF. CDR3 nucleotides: TGCAGTGTGTATAATGAAAAACTGTTTTTT.

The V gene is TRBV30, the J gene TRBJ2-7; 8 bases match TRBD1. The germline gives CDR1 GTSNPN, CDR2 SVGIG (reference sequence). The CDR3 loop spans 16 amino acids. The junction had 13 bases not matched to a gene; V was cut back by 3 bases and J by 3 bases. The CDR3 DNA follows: TGTGCCTGGAGCCGGACCCCCGGGACAGGCATCTACGAGCAGTACTTC. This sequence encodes CAWSRTPGTGIYEQYF.

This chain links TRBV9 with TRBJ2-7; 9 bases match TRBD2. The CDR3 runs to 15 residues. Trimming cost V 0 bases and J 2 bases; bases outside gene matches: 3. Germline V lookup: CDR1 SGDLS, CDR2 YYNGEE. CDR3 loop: CASSVGLAEPYEQYF. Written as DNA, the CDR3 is TGTGCCAGCAGCGTAGGACTAGCGGAACCCTACGAGCAGTACTTC.